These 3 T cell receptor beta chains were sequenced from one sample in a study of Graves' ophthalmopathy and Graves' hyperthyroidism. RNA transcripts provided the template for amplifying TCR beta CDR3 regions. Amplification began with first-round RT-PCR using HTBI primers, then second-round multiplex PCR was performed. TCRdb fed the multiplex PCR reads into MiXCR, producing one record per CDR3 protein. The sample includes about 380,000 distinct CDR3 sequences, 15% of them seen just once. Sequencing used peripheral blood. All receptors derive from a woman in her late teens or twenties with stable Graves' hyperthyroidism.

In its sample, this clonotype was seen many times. The CDR3 is CASRGLDTYTEAFF. The CDR3 DNA follows: TGTGCCAGCAGGGGTTTGGACACATACACTGAAGCTTTCTTT. This chain connects TRBV12-3 or TRBV12-4 to TRBJ1-1; possible D gene TRBD1, 5 bases. The V end lost 6 bases, the J end lost 3 bases, and 14 bases lay between the germline ends. This CDR3 has 14 residues.

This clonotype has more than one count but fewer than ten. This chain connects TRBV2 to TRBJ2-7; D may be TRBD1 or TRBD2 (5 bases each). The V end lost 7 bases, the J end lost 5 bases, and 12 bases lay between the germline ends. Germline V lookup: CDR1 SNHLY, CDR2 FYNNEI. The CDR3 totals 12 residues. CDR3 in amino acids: CASNGGLDEQYF. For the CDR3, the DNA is TGTGCCAGCAATGGGGGTTTAGACGAGCAGTACTTC.

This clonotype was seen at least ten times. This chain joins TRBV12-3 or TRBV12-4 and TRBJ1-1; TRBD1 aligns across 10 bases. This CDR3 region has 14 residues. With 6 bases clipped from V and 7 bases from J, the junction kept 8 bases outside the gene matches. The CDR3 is CASRPWTGGNEAFF. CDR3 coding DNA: TGTGCCAGCAGACCCTGGACAGGGGGGAATGAAGCTTTCTTT.